This T cell receptor beta chain was profiled in a study of OX40 agonist ivuxolimab in advanced cancers. Notes on the research overall: Ivuxolimab, which targeted the costimulatory receptor OX40 (CD134), was an agonistic, fully human IgG2 monoclonal antibody. Intravenous ivuxolimab was administered to patients every 2 weeks at six dose levels: 0.01, 0.1, 0.3, 1.5, 3 and 10 mg/kg. Of the 50 to 55 dose-escalation patients, hepatocellular carcinoma was present in 19, melanoma in around 15, renal cell carcinoma in 9 and head and neck cancer in 9. A male proportion of roughly 80% and a mean age of approximately 61 years, ranging from about 20 to 79, were recorded for the dose-escalation cohort. Prior anti-PD-1, anti-PD-L1 or anti-CTLA-4 therapy was permitted, and 35% to 40% of dose-escalation patients had received checkpoint inhibitors. Partial responses occurred in three dose-escalation patients, of whom one had hepatocellular carcinoma and two had cutaneous melanoma. Peripheral TCRbeta sequencing was intended to test whether TCR sequence diversity was altered and clonal T-cell expansion was caused by ivuxolimab. The monotherapy dose-escalation portion (N of about 47 patients) of the phase I ivuxolimab trial is reported in the paper.

Results the study describes overall, beyond this receptor: Low levels of normalized T-cell clonal expansion were also seen in some nonresponding patients. At doses from 0.1 to 3.0 mg/kg, clonal expansion was seen in both CD4+ and CD8+ blood T cells between baseline and week 6. On average, CD8+ T cells showed more expanded clones than CD4+ T cells after ivuxolimab. The antigen specificity of the clonally expanded peripheral T cells was not determined. In partial responders in the 0.1-3.0 mg/kg groups, normalized peripheral clonal expansion was found to be among the lowest, especially among CD8+ T cells.

The trial excluded patients who had a history of autoimmune disease or who were on systemic immunosuppression. Peripheral blood for TCR sequencing was collected from all dose cohorts at baseline, on cycle 4 day 1, and on cycle 7 day 1. Samples came from an open-label, multicenter, first-in-human phase I dose-escalation trial of ivuxolimab. Adults with locally advanced or metastatic melanoma, renal cell, hepatocellular, or head and neck squamous cell carcinoma were enrolled in the trial. Before TCR sequencing, CD4+ T cells and CD8+ T cells from peripheral blood were sorted into separate populations. As for this clone: What this receptor recognizes is not known. No base quality values were provided; no much bigger clone lies one nucleotide off.

Reading the germline V gene gives CDR1 ENHRY and CDR2 SYGVKD. V is shortened by 10 bases, J by 5 bases, and the region joining them spans 20 bases. CDR3 length: 14 amino acids, cysteine to phenylalanine. Of all the DNA, just the CDR3 is kept, 42 bases in frame from base 1. Genomic DNA was isolated from the sorted cells so that the TCRbeta CDR3 region could be sequenced. The immunoSEQ Assay was used to sequence the TCRbeta CDR3 regions. In TCRdb, the immuneACCESS table is reduced to in-frame sequences with V and J assigned. These tables do not hold every clone; where another copy was compared, an unresolved V gene accounts for under half, and the others remain unexplained. Present in this sample are over 65,000 clones, 86% of which were seen just once. The ten top clones hold under 2% of the sample.

The chain was built from TRBV10-3 and TRBJ2-5; the D gene is perhaps TRBD1 or TRBD2, each of them matching over 5 bases. The material was CD4+ or CD8+ T cells sorted from blood, obtained in a trial of the OX40 agonist ivuxolimab. This receptor was obtained from an adult with an advanced solid tumor such as melanoma, head and neck, liver or kidney cancer. The DNA sequence follows: TGTGCCACCAGACGGGGCCTAGGGGTGGAGACCCAGTACTTC. Its product reads: CATRRGLGVETQYF.